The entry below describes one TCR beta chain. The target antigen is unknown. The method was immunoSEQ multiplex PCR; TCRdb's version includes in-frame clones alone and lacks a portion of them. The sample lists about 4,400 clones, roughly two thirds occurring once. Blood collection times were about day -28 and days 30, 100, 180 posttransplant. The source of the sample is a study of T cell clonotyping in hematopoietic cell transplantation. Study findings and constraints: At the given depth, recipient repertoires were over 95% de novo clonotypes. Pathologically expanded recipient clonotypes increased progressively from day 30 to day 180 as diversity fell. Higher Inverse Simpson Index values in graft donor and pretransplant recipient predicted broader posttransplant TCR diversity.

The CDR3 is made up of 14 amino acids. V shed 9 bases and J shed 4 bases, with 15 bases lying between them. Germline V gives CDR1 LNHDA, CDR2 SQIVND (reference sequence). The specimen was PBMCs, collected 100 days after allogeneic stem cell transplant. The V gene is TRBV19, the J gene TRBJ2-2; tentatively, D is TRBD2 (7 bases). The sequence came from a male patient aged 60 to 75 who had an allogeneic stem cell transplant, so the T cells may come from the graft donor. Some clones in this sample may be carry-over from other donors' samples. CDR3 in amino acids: CASGRRGPTGELFF. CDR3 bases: TGTGCCAGCGGTAGGCGGGGGCCCACCGGGGAGCTGTTTTTT.